The rows below give T cell receptor beta chains drawn from one sample of a study of T cell responses to AZD1222 COVID-19 vaccine. The data were produced by immunoSEQ multiplex PCR, yet TCRdb's version contains in-frame clones alone and is incomplete. The repertoire has some 180,000 clones, about 89% of them found once; the top ten carry over 1.5%. This specimen consisted of peripheral blood, obtained 28 days after the second AZD1222 dose. The source of these receptors is an adult who received the AZD1222 COVID-19 vaccine. Both conserved end residues are part of each CDR3. The D gene is left open where the match is weak. A row's size may be missing; if present it is once, few, many or a size class.

V	size	D	J	DNA	CDR3
TRBV30	-	-	TRBJ2-5	TGTGCCTGGGGGCTAAGGGGGGGACGAGAGACCCAGTACTTC	CAWGLRGGRETQYF
TRBV2	-	-	TRBJ1-1	TGTGCCAGCAAGGGCGGGTACACTGAAGCTTTCTTT	CASKGGYTEAFF
TRBV2	-	-	TRBJ2-6	TGTGCCAGCCGGGCCAGGGGCGCGTCTGGGGCCAACGTCCTGACTTTC	CASRARGASGANVLTF
TRBV5-4	-	-	TRBJ1-2	TGTGCCAGCAACGAATGGGGGATAGGCTATGGCTACACCTTC	CASNEWGIGYGYTF
TRBV5-4	-	TRBD1	TRBJ1-3	TGTGCCAGCAGCAGGGGACAGGGGACTGGAAACACCATATATTTT	CASSRGQGTGNTIYF
TRBV6-5	-	-	TRBJ1-1	TGTGCCAGCAGTTACTCGAAAGGGCGGGGAGCTTTCTTT	CASSYSKGRGAFF
TRBV7-9	-	-	TRBJ2-5	TGTGCCAGCAGCTTAGTCCTAGAGACCCAGTACTTC	CASSLVLETQYF
TRBV30	-	-	TRBJ2-1	TGTGCCGGCCGACTATCGGGAAGCTCCTACAATGAGCAGTTCTTC	CAGRLSGSSYNEQFF
TRBV12-3/TRBV12-4	-	-	TRBJ1-1	TGTGCCAGCAGTTTATCGGGGCACACTGAAGCTTTCTTT	CASSLSGHTEAFF
TRBV5-4	-	-	TRBJ2-2	TGTGCCAGCAGCTTGAGGACAGCGAACACCGGGGAGCTGTTTTTT	CASSLRTANTGELFF
TRBV10-1	-	-	TRBJ1-1	TGCGCCAGCAGTGAGTCGGGGGGATTGAACACTGAAGCTTTCTTT	CASSESGGLNTEAFF
TRBV20-1	-	-	TRBJ1-4	TGCAGTGCTAGAAACTATGAAAAACTGTTTTTT	CSARNYEKLFF
TRBV27	-	TRBD2	TRBJ2-1	TGTGCCAGCAGAAGAACGCCGGGACTAGCGGGTACTAGCTCCTACAATGAGCAGTTCTTC	CASRRTPGLAGTSSYNEQFF
TRBV6-1	-	-	TRBJ1-1	TGTGCCAGCAGTGAAGCGTGGGGAAGGGGGAACACTGAAGCTTTCTTT	CASSEAWGRGNTEAFF
TRBV19	-	TRBD1	TRBJ1-2	TGTGCCAGTAGTAAGCAGACAGGGACCTTCTATGGCTACACCTTC	CASSKQTGTFYGYTF
TRBV7-9	-	-	TRBJ1-1	TGTGCCAGCAGCGCCGAATGGGGGGCTATGAACACTGAAGCTTTCTTT	CASSAEWGAMNTEAFF
TRBV3-1/TRBV3-2	-	-	TRBJ1-5	TGTGCCAGCAGCCAGGGGTGGGGCGGTCAGCCCCAGCATTTT	CASSQGWGGQPQHF
TRBV19	-	TRBD2	TRBJ2-7	TGTGCCAGTACGAGTCGGGGGGGAACTCGGGACGAGCAGTACTTC	CASTSRGGTRDEQYF
TRBV7-3	-	-	TRBJ2-2	TGTGCCAGCAGCTTGGATAGACCGGGGGCGAACACCGGGGAGCTGTTTTTT	CASSLDRPGANTGELFF
TRBV29-1	-	TRBD1	TRBJ1-1	TGCAGCGCCAACAGGGGGCGCGAAGGGGGGAACACTGAAGCTTTCTTT	CSANRGREGGNTEAFF
TRBV27	-	-	TRBJ1-4	TGTGCCAGCAGTCTGAAGCCGACCAGGGGACCGGGAAATGAAAAACTGTTTTTT	CASSLKPTRGPGNEKLFF
TRBV5-1	-	-	TRBJ2-7	TGCGCCAGCAGCTTGCGTGGCTATACGGAAAGGAGCTCCTACGAGCAGTACTTC	CASSLRGYTERSSYEQYF
TRBV3-1/TRBV3-2	-	-	TRBJ2-2	TGTGCCAGCAGCCTCTACAATGGCGGGGAGCTGTTTTTT	CASSLYNGGELFF
TRBV7-9	-	-	TRBJ1-2	TGTGCCAGCAGTTTCGAGGGCTACACCTTC	CASSFEGYTF
TRBV6-5	-	-	TRBJ1-6	TGTGCCAGCAGTTACGAAGTCATTGGGAATTCACCCCTCCACTTT	CASSYEVIGNSPLHF
TRBV10-1	-	TRBD2	TRBJ2-1	TGCGCCAGCAGTGAGTCATGGACTAGCGGGAGGGGGAATGAGCAGTTCTTC	CASSESWTSGRGNEQFF
TRBV28	-	-	TRBJ1-2	TGTGCCAGCAGTTTATATCCTGGGTTAAACGGCTACACCTTC	CASSLYPGLNGYTF
TRBV2	few	TRBD2	TRBJ2-7	TGTGCCAGCAGGGGACTAGCGGGCAACGAGCAGTACTTC	CASRGLAGNEQYF
TRBV27	-	-	TRBJ1-2	TGTGCCAGCAGTTTCACCTCTAGGTCTAACTATGGCTACACCTTC	CASSFTSRSNYGYTF
TRBV6-5	-	-	TRBJ1-2	TGTGCCAGCAGTCGCCCTAACCTTATTGGCTACACCTTC	CASSRPNLIGYTF
TRBV6-5	-	-	TRBJ1-1	TGTGCCAGCACCCCCCCGGCAGGGGCAGCTTTCTTT	CASTPPAGAAFF
TRBV9	-	-	TRBJ1-3	TGTGCCAGCAGTGTGCACTCTGGAAACACCATATATTTT	CASSVHSGNTIYF
TRBV6-5	-	TRBD1	TRBJ2-7	TGTGCCAGCGGTCGGGACAGTAACTACGAGCAGTACTTC	CASGRDSNYEQYF
TRBV4-1	once	TRBD2	TRBJ2-3	TGCGCCAGCAGCCAGGCCGGGACTAGCTCAGATACGCAGTATTTT	CASSQAGTSSDTQYF
TRBV4-1	-	-	TRBJ1-1	TGCGCCAGCAGCCTTGACAGCCCGACCACTGAAGCTTTCTTT	CASSLDSPTTEAFF
TRBV27	-	TRBD2	TRBJ2-3	TGTGCCAGCAGTTTAGGACTAGGATTCACAGATACGCAGTATTTT	CASSLGLGFTDTQYF
TRBV9	-	-	TRBJ1-3	TGTGCCAGCAGCGTAGAAGCGGGGGGTTCTGGAAACACCATATATTTT	CASSVEAGGSGNTIYF
TRBV6-5	-	TRBD2	TRBJ2-3	TGTGCCAGCAGTTTGGAGGGCGGGGGAAAAACAGATACGCAGTATTTT	CASSLEGGGKTDTQYF
TRBV5-1	-	-	TRBJ2-1	TGCGCCAGCAGCCCCCTCACTATGGCTGAGCAGTTCTTC	CASSPLTMAEQFF
TRBV30	-	-	TRBJ1-5	TGTGCCTGGAGGGAAGAGGGGGGACAGCCCCAGCATTTT	CAWREEGGQPQHF
TRBV3-1/TRBV3-2	-	TRBD2	TRBJ2-1	TGTGCCAGCAGCCAACCGCCAGCGGGGGGGACCTTCAATGAGCAGTTCTTC	CASSQPPAGGTFNEQFF
TRBV27	once	TRBD1	TRBJ1-2	TGTGCCAGCAGTCCCAAGGACAGGGACAATAGTATAAGCTACACCTTC	CASSPKDRDNSISYTF
TRBV29-1	-	TRBD1	TRBJ1-5	TGCAGCGCCCAGAGTCAGGGGGGCAATCAGCCCCAGCATTTT	CSAQSQGGNQPQHF
TRBV6-5	-	-	TRBJ1-1	TGTGCCAGCAGTTACGGGCACACTAGGGGTGAAGCTTTCTTT	CASSYGHTRGEAFF
TRBV25-1	-	-	TRBJ2-1	TGTGCCAGCAGTGGCCACTATGAGCAGTTCTTC	CASSGHYEQFF
TRBV4-1	-	-	TRBJ2-1	TGCGCCAGCAGCTCAGTTGGAGGGGGGGTTTGGAATGAGCAGTTCTTC	CASSSVGGGVWNEQFF
TRBV6-5	-	-	TRBJ2-7	TGTGCCAGCAGCTTTCCTGGGAGTTACGAGCAGTACTTC	CASSFPGSYEQYF
TRBV7-9	-	-	TRBJ1-2	TGTGCCAGCAGCCGCGGACAGCAGACTAACTATGGCTACACCTTC	CASSRGQQTNYGYTF
TRBV10-1	-	-	TRBJ1-4	TGCGCCAGCAGTGAGAGAGAGGGGGAAAAACTGTTTTTT	CASSEREGEKLFF
TRBV9	-	-	TRBJ1-3	TGTGCCAGCAGCGTAGAAGGGGGGGCGGTAAACACCATATATTTT	CASSVEGGAVNTIYF
TRBV6-4	-	-	TRBJ1-1	TGTGCCAGCAGTGACTCTTCCAACACTGAAGCTTTCTTT	CASSDSSNTEAFF
TRBV11-1	-	TRBD1	TRBJ2-4	TGTGCCAGCAGCTACCGGACAGGGGGAAAAAACATTCAGTACTTC	CASSYRTGGKNIQYF
TRBV11-2	-	-	TRBJ2-1	TGTGCCAGCAGCCAGACAAGGAATGAGCAGTTCTTC	CASSQTRNEQFF
TRBV19	-	-	TRBJ1-5	TGTGCCAGTAGTATAGATGGCAGGGGTGGGAATCAGCCCCAGCATTTT	CASSIDGRGGNQPQHF
TRBV5-4	few	TRBD1	TRBJ1-5	TGTGCCAGCAGCTTGGAGGGACAGGGGGCACAGCCCCAGCATTTT	CASSLEGQGAQPQHF